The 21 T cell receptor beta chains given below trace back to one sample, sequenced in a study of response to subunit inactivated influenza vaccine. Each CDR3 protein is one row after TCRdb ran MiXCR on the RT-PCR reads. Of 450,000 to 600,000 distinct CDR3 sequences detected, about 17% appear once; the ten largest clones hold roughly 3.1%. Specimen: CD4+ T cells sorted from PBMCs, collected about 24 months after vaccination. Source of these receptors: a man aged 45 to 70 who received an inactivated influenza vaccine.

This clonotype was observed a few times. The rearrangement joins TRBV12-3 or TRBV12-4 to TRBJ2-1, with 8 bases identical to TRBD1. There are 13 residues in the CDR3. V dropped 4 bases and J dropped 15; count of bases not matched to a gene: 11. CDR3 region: CASSSSTGGQGFF. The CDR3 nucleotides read TGTGCCAGCAGTTCGTCAACAGGGGGGCAGGGGTTCTTC.

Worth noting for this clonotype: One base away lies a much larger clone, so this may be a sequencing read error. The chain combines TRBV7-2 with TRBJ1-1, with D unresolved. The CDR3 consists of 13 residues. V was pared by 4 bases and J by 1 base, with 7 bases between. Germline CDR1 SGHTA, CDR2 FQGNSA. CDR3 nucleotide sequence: TGTACCAGCAGCTCTACATGGAACACTGAAGCTTTCTTT. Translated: CTSSSTWNTEAFF.

The CDR3 protein is CATSDWTGEETQYF. Here the CDR3 DNA reads TGTGCCACCAGTGATTGGACAGGAGAAGAGACCCAGTACTTC. The chain couples TRBV24-1 to TRBJ2-5, with 7 bases aligning to TRBD1. The V segment lost 2 bases and the J segment 3 bases; nucleotides outside the gene matches: 2. Germline V gene lookup returns CDR1 KGHDR and CDR2 SFDVKD. The CDR3 is 14 amino acids.

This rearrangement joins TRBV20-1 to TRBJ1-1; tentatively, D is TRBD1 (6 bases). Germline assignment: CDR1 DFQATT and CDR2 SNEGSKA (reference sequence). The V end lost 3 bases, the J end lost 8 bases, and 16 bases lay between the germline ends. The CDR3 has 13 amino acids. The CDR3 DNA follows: TGCAGTGCTAGGGGGACGGGGGCCGAGGAAGCTTTCTTT. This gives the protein CSARGTGAEEAFF.

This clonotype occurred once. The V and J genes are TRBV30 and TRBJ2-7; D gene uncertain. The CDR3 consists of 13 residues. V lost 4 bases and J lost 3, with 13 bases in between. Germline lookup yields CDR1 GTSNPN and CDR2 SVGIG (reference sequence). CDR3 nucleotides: TGTGCCTGGACAAACAAAGGGAACTACGAGCAGTACTTC. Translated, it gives CAWTNKGNYEQYF.

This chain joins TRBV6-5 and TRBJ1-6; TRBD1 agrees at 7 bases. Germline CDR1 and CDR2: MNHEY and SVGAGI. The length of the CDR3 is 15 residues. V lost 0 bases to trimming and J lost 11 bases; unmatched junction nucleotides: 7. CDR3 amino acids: CASSYSKGGGTPLHF. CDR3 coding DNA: TGTGCCAGCAGTTACTCGAAAGGAGGGGGCACACCCCTCCACTTT.

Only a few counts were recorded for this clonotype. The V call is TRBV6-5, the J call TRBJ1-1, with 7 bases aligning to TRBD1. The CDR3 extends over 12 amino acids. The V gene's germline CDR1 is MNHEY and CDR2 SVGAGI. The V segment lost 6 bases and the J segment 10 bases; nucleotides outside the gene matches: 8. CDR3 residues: CASRQGFFRAFF. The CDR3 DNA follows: TGTGCCAGCAGACAGGGGTTCTTCCGAGCTTTCTTT.

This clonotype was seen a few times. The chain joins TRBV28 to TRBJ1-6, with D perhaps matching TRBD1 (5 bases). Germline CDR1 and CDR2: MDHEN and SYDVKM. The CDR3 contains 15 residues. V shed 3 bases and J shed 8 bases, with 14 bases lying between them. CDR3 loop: CASSFGSGTYSPLHF. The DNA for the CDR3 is TGTGCCAGCAGTTTCGGATCGGGGACTTATTCACCCCTCCACTTT. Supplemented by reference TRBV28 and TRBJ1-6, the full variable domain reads DVKVTQSSRYLVKRTGEKVFLECVQDMDHENMFWYRQDPGLGLRLIYFSYDVKMKEKGDIPEGYSVSREKKERFSLILESASTNQTSMYLCASSFGSGTYSPLHFGNGTRLTVT.

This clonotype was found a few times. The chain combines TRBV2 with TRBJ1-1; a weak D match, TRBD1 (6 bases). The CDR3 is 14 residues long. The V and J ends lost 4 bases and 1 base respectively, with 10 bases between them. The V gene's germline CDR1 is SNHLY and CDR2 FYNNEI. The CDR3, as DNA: TGTGCCAGCAGTGGGGGACACCCGAACACTGAAGCTTTCTTT. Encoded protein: CASSGGHPNTEAFF.

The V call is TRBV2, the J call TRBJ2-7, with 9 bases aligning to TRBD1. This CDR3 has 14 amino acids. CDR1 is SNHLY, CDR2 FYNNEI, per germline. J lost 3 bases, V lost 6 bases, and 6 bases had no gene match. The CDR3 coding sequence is TGTGCCAGCAGAAGGGACAGGGATTTCTACGAGCAGTACTTC. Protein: CASRRDRDFYEQYF.

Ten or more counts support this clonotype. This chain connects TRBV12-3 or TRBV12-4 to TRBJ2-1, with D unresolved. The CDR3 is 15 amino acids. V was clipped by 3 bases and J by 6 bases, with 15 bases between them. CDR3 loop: CASSFMSLRGNEQFF. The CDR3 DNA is TGTGCCAGCAGTTTCATGTCTCTAAGAGGCAATGAGCAGTTCTTC.

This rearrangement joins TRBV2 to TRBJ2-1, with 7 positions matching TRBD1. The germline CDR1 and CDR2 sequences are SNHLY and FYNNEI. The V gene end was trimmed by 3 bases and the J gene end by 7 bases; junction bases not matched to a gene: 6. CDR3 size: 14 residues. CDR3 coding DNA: TGTGCCAGCAGTGACCAGGGGGTGTTGAATGAGCAGTTCTTC. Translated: CASSDQGVLNEQFF.

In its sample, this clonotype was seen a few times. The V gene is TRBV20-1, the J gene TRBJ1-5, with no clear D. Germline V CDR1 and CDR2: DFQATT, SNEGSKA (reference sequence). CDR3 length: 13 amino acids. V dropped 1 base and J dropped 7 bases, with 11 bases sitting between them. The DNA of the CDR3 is TGCAGTGCTAGAGGATATCTGGGGCAGCCCCAGCATTTT. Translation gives CSARGYLGQPQHF.

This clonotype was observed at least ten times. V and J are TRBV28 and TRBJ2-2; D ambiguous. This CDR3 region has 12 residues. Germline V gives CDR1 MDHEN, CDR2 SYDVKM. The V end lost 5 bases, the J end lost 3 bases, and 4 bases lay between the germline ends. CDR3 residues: CASSPHTGELFF. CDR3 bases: TGTGCCAGCAGTCCCCACACCGGGGAGCTGTTTTTT.

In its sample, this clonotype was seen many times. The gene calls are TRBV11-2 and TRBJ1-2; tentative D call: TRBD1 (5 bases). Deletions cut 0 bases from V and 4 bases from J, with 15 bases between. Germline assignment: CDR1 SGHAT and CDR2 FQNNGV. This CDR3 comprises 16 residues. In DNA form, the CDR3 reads TGTGCCAGCAGCTTAGATAATGGGGCAGAGTTCTATGGCTACACCTTC. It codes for CASSLDNGAEFYGYTF.

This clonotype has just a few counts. The chain's CDR3 is CASKQGVNEKLFF. In DNA form, the CDR3 reads TGTGCCAGCAAACAGGGGGTTAATGAAAAACTGTTTTTT. The chain joins TRBV6-1 to TRBJ1-4; TRBD1 aligns across 8 bases. V trimming: 7 bases; J trimming: 4 bases; junction bases outside the gene matches: 2. The V gene's germline CDR1 is MNHNS and CDR2 SASEGT. CDR3 size: 13 residues.

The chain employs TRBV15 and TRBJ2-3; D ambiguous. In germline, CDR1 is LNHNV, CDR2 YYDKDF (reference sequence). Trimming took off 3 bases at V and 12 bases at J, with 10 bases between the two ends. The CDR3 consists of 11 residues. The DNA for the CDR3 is TGTGCCACCAGCAGTAGAGTGACTCAGTATTTT. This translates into CATSSRVTQYF.

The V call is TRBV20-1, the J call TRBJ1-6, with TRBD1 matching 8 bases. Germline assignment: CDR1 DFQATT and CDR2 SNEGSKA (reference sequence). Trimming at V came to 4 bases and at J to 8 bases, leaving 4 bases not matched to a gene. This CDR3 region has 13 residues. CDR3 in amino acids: CSAMDREHSPLHF. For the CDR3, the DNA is TGCAGTGCTATGGACAGGGAGCATTCACCCCTCCACTTT.

The CDR3, as DNA: TGTGCCAGCAGCTTAGGTGGGACACACCGATCCTACAATGAGCAGTTCTTC. This encodes CASSLGGTHRSYNEQFF. The rearrangement links TRBV11-3 to TRBJ2-1; D might be TRBD1 (6 bases). The CDR3 consists of 17 residues. Germline CDR1 and CDR2: SGHNT and YENEEA. The ends were cut back, 1 base at V and 1 base at J, with 14 bases in the middle.

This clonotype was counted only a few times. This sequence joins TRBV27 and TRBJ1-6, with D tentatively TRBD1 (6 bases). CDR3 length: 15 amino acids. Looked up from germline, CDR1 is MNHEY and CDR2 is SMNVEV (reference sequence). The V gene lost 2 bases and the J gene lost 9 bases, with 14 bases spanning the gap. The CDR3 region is CASSLQGYGFSPLHF. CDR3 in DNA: TGTGCCAGCAGTTTACAGGGGTATGGTTTTTCACCCCTCCACTTT.

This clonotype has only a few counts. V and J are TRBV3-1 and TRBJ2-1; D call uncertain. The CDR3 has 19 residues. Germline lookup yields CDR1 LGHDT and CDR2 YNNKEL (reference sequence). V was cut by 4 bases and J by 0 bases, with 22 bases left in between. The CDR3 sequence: CASSRGGGIQVTSYNEQFF. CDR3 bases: TGTGCCAGCAGCCGCGGTGGTGGGATCCAAGTAACCTCCTACAATGAGCAGTTCTTC.